These T cell receptor beta chains were read from a single sample in a study of blood T cell repertoires in COVID-19. Sequenced by immunoSEQ multiplex PCR; TCRdb stores in-frame clones only, minus some. The repertoire holds about 230,000 clones, with 70% to 90% as singletons. Sequencing was done on a sample of PBMCs or T cells enriched from blood (not recorded which). Source of these receptors: a man younger than 45 who had recovered from COVID-19. Both conserved end residues are part of each CDR3. Clone size is shown for a subset of rows, as once, few, many or a class of expanded clone.

V gene,clone size,CDR3 protein
TRBV18,.,CASSREKNTEAFF
TRBV4-1,.,CASSLRIPPRTSGNSTDTQYF
TRBV19,.,CASRPGQETGANVLTF
TRBV5-8,.,CASSFTGQSYEKLFF
TRBV12-3/TRBV12-4,.,CASSRQDYGYTF
TRBV18,once,CASSPPNWPRNYGYTF
TRBV15,.,CATRTGGNQPQHF
TRBV6-4,.,CASSDLRTGGGPLSTEAFF
TRBV9,once,CASSVGSGGETQYF
TRBV30,.,CAWSPEGAGSYEQYF
TRBV3-1/TRBV3-2,.,CASSATGYGYTF
TRBV18,.,CASSQNSGTRTDTQYF